The clone carrying this T cell receptor (beta chain) was detected many times. The CDR3 extends over 13 amino acids. The V gene lost 3 bases and the J gene lost 3 bases, with 12 bases spanning the gap. The germline gives CDR1 DFQATT, CDR2 SNEGSKA (reference sequence). This sample stems from a study of T cells in Graves' hyperthyroidism and ophthalmopathy. Amplification of TCR beta CDR3 regions was performed using RNA transcripts as template. Initially, a first-round RT-PCR of the TCR CDR3 employed the HTBI primer set. TCRdb redid the calling of the multiplex PCR reads with MiXCR, one entry per CDR3 protein. The sample lists hundreds of thousands of distinct CDR3 sequences, around 15% seen once, with 3.8% in the top ten.

What was sequenced was blood. The source of this sequence is a woman under 40 with Graves' hyperthyroidism. The chain combines TRBV20-1 with TRBJ2-7; D is ambiguous. CDR3 in amino acids: CSARDLTSYEQYF. The CDR3 region has the DNA TGCAGTGCTAGGGATTTGACGAGCTACGAGCAGTACTTC.